This T cell receptor beta chain is drawn from a study of cytomegalovirus exposure and HLA in healthy donors. PCR amplification relied on 60 Vbeta primers (plus 13 Jbeta primers). Per the original data handling: A later analysis counted 65 million to 80 million unique TCR beta chains, around 10 million shared. Using immunoSEQ multiplex PCR, the repertoire was profiled, and TCRdb retains in-frame clones only, with some absent. The D gene and trimming were derived from the DNA, and the V and J assignments and clone size from that table. This repertoire shows about 210,000 clones, roughly 83% found once; its top ten account for approximately 0.39%. General observations from the study: Listed as cytomegalovirus-associated were approximately 160 TCR beta chains.

About this clone itself: Antigen specificity is unknown.

The CDR3 extends over 18 amino acids. CDR1 is LGHNA and CDR2 is YNFKEQ in the germline V gene. The junction had 11 bases not matched to a gene; V was cut back by 4 bases and J by 2 bases. The V and J genes are TRBV4-2 and TRBJ2-3; 11 nucleotides align to TRBD2. This TCR came from a male donor in good health and CMV-seropositive. The source material was PBMCs. CDR3 region: CASSPTVGTSGFTDTQYF. Here the CDR3 DNA reads TGTGCCAGCAGCCCGACCGTCGGGACTAGCGGTTTCACAGATACGCAGTATTTT.